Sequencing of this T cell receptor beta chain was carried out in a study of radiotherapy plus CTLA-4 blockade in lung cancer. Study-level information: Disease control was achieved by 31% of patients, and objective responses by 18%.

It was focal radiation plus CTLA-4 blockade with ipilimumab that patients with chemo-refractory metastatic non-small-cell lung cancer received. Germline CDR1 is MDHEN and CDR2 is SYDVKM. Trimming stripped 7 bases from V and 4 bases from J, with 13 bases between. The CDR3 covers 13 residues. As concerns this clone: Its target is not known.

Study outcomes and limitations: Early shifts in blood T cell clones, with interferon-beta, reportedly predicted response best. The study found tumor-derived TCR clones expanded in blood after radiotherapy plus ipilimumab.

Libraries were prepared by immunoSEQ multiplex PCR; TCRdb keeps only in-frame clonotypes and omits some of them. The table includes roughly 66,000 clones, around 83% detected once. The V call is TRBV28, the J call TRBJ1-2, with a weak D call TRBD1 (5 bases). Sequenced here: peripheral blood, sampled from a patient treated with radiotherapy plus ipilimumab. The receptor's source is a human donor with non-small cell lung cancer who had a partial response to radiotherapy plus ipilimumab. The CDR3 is CASTFGGTYGYTF. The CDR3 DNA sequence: TGTGCCAGCACTTTCGGGGGGACCTATGGCTACACCTTC.